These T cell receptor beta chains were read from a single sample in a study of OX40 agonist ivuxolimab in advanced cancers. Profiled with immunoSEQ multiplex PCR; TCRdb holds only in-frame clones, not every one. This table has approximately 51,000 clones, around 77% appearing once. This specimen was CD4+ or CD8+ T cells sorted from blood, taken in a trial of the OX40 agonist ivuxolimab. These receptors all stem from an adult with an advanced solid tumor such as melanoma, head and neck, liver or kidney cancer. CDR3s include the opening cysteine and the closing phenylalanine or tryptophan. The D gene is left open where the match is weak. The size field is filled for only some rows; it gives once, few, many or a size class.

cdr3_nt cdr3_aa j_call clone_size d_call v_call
TGTGCCACCTCAGACAGGGGGGACTATGGCTACACCTTC CATSDRGDYGYTF TRBJ1-2 . TRBD1 TRBV10-3
TGCGCCAGCAGCTTGCCGGGACAGGGGAATTCACCCCTCCACTTT CASSLPGQGNSPLHF TRBJ1-6 . TRBD1 TRBV5-1
TGTGCCACCGGGGGGTCATATGCAGATACGCAGTATTTT CATGGSYADTQYF TRBJ2-3 . TRBD2 TRBV6-5
TGCGCCAGCAGCTCCGGATCCTCGGGAGAGCAGTACTTC CASSSGSSGEQYF TRBJ2-7 once . TRBV5-1
TGTGCCAGCAGTTACCCAAATACAGGACCCCTCGGTGAAGCTTTCTTT CASSYPNTGPLGEAFF TRBJ1-1 . . TRBV6-5
TGTGCCAGCAGTGATTCAGGGAATTCACCCCTCCACTTT CASSDSGNSPLHF TRBJ1-6 . . TRBV25-1
TGTGCCAGCAGTGCTCTATCGTCCCAGGGCAGCGACTACACCTTC CASSALSSQGSDYTF TRBJ1-2 medium-sized . TRBV2
TGTGCCAGCAGCCGTAGATGGGGGGGGACGGAGGACACCGGGGAGCTGTTTTTT CASSRRWGGTEDTGELFF TRBJ2-2 . TRBD2 TRBV4-2
TGCAGCGCCGCGGTGAACACTGAAGCTTTCTTT CSAAVNTEAFF TRBJ1-1 . . TRBV29-1
TGCGCCAGCAGCCAAAATCGGGCTAGCGGGGGCACAGATACGCAGTATTTT CASSQNRASGGTDTQYF TRBJ2-3 few TRBD2 TRBV4-1